The 30 T cell receptor beta chains given below trace back to one sample, sequenced in a study of T cell responses to AZD1222 COVID-19 vaccine. Data came from immunoSEQ multiplex PCR; TCRdb stores just in-frame clones and leaves some out. This sample yields fewer than 150,000 clones, of which around 90% are seen a single time; more than 5.5% belongs to the top ten. Sequencing used peripheral blood, obtained 28 days after the second AZD1222 dose. These receptors were obtained from an adult who received the AZD1222 COVID-19 vaccine.

CDR3 loop: CASSYGTGGAYEQYF. The CDR3 coding sequence is TGTGCCAGCAGTTACGGGACAGGGGGGGCCTACGAGCAGTACTTC. This chain links TRBV6-5 with TRBJ2-7; TRBD1 agrees at 11 bases. Trimming removed 2 bases from V and 2 bases from J; junction bases left unmatched: 2. In germline, CDR1 is MNHEY, CDR2 SVGAGI. The CDR3 length is 15 residues.

V and J are TRBV9 and TRBJ1-1; D not certain. Per the germline V gene, CDR1 is SGDLS and CDR2 is YYNGEE. The CDR3 is made up of 14 amino acids. Trimming took 4 bases from V and 5 from J, leaving 15 bases between them. The CDR3 DNA sequence: TGTGCCAGCAGCATACGGGCCTCGGGGACTGAAGCTTTCTTT. Translated: CASSIRASGTEAFF.

This chain links TRBV3-1 (or the pseudogene TRBV3-2) with TRBJ2-7; D call uncertain. CDR1 is LGHDT, CDR2 YNNKEL, per germline (reference sequence). CDR3 size: 13 residues. The V end lost 1 base, the J end lost 7 bases, and 11 bases lay between the germline ends. For the CDR3, the DNA is TGTGCCAGCAGCCAAGCAGGTGACTGGGAGCAGTACTTC. It encodes CASSQAGDWEQYF.

The J gene is TRBJ2-1, the V gene TRBV12-3 or TRBV12-4, with no clear D. Trimming left V 5 bases short and J 6 bases short, with 8 bases between. The CDR3 length is 12 residues. The CDR3 DNA is TGTGCCAGCAGTCCAACAGCCAATGAGCAGTTCTTC. Protein sequence: CASSPTANEQFF.

This clone was seen more than once but under ten times. This chain joins TRBV5-1 and TRBJ2-1; TRBD2 matches at 16 bases. J gave up 2 bases and V 4 bases, and 9 bases lay outside the gene matches. The CDR3 consists of 19 residues. Germline assignment: CDR1 SGHRS and CDR2 YFSETQ. CDR3 sequence reads: CASSRYGTSGGAPYNEQFF. CDR3 coding DNA: TGCGCCAGCAGCCGTTACGGGACTAGCGGGGGGGCCCCCTACAATGAGCAGTTCTTC.

V gene TRBV9 combines with J gene TRBJ2-2; unclear D gene. The V and J ends lost 1 base and 4 bases respectively, with 2 bases between them. In germline, CDR1 is SGDLS, CDR2 YYNGEE. The CDR3 is 12 amino acids. CDR3 region: CASSVSTGELFF. Written as DNA, the CDR3 is TGTGCCAGCAGCGTATCCACCGGGGAGCTGTTTTTT.

The gene calls are TRBV5-1 and TRBJ1-4; tentative D call: TRBD1 (6 bases). Germline V lookup: CDR1 SGHRS, CDR2 YFSETQ. The CDR3 is 14 amino acids. V lost 4 bases, J lost 3 bases, and 10 bases lay in between. CDR3 residues: CASSPDSSNEKLFF. Here the CDR3 DNA reads TGCGCCAGCAGCCCGGACAGCTCTAATGAAAAACTGTTTTTT.

The CDR3: CASSRSGSTDTQYF. The CDR3 region has the DNA TGTGCCAGCAGCCGATCTGGGAGCACAGATACGCAGTATTTT. The rearrangement uses TRBV3-1 (or the pseudogene TRBV3-2) and TRBJ2-3; D gene ambiguous. From germline, CDR1 is LGHDT and CDR2 YNNKEL (reference sequence). The V gene lost 4 bases and the J gene lost 0 bases, with 8 bases spanning the gap. The CDR3 length is 14 residues.

The J gene is TRBJ1-5, the V gene TRBV19, with D tentatively TRBD1 (5 bases). The germline CDR1 and CDR2 sequences are LNHDA and SQIVND (reference sequence). This CDR3 has 13 residues. V shed 4 bases and J shed 2 bases, with 6 bases lying between them. CDR3: CASSKGGNQPQHF. Written as DNA, the CDR3 is TGTGCCAGTAGTAAAGGGGGCAATCAGCCCCAGCATTTT.

The chain carries TRBV11-2 and TRBJ1-4, with D perhaps TRBD1 (6 bases). CDR1 and CDR2 (germline): SGHAT, FQNNGV. Trimming stripped 2 bases from V and 12 bases from J, with 10 bases between. The CDR3 is 12 amino acids. The CDR3 loop reads CASSLSRGELFF. Written as DNA, the CDR3 is TGTGCCAGCAGCTTATCCAGGGGAGAACTGTTTTTT.

This chain connects TRBV5-1 to TRBJ2-7; 7 nucleotides line up with TRBD1. Trimming at V came to 4 bases and at J to 6 bases, leaving 7 bases not matched to a gene. Looked up from germline, CDR1 is SGHRS and CDR2 is YFSETQ. There are 13 residues in the CDR3. The CDR3 DNA is TGCGCCAGCAGCCGGATTACAGGGGTCGAGCAGTACTTC. It is translated as CASSRITGVEQYF. Full variable domain (outside the CDR3, taken from reference TRBV5-1 and TRBJ2-7): KAGVTQTPRYLIKTRGQQVTLSCSPISGHRSVSWYQQTPGQGLQFLFEYFSETQRNKGNFPGRFSGRQFSNSRSEMNVSTLELGDSALYLCASSRITGVEQYFGPGTRLTVT.

In DNA form, the CDR3 reads TGTGCCAGCTCACCAACATTCGGGACACCTTCCTACGAGCAGTACTTC. Amino acid sequence: CASSPTFGTPSYEQYF. This sequence joins TRBV18 and TRBJ2-7; a possible D gene is TRBD1 (6 bases). V was clipped by 2 bases and J by 1 base, with 15 bases between them. The CDR3 consists of 16 residues. From germline, CDR1 is KGHSH and CDR2 LQKENI.

The chain combines TRBV27 with TRBJ2-7; D uncertain. Germline CDR1 is MNHEY and CDR2 is SMNVEV (reference sequence). V lost 6 bases and J lost 0, with 9 bases in between. The CDR3 loop spans 13 amino acids. The CDR3 nucleotides are TGTGCCAGCAGCGACCGACTCTCCTACGAGCAGTACTTC. Translation gives CASSDRLSYEQYF.

This chain uses TRBV6-5 with TRBJ1-1, with D maybe TRBD1 (5 bases). The CDR3 is made up of 14 amino acids. Germline CDR1 reads MNHEY; CDR2 reads SVGAGI. V dropped 7 bases and J dropped 1 base, with 13 bases sitting between them. In DNA form, the CDR3 reads TGTGCCAGCAACCTCGGGACGGCGAACACTGAAGCTTTCTTT. This codes for CASNLGTANTEAFF.

This chain connects TRBV2 to TRBJ1-1; D gene unclear. V was trimmed by 8 bases and J by 4 bases, leaving 11 bases between them. The CDR3 has 12 residues. Germline-derived CDR1 and CDR2 are SNHLY and FYNNEI. The CDR3 nucleotides read TGTGCCAGCCAACCCGGACTCACTGAAGCTTTCTTT. It is translated as CASQPGLTEAFF.

The chain carries TRBV28 and TRBJ2-1; TRBD1 agrees at 7 bases. CDR1 is MDHEN and CDR2 is SYDVKM in the germline V gene. V lost 7 bases to trimming and J lost 9 bases; unmatched junction nucleotides: 6. This CDR3 comprises 12 residues. DNA of the CDR3: TGTGCCAGCACTGACAGGGTTATTGAGCAGTTCTTC. It is translated as CASTDRVIEQFF. Full variable domain (outside the CDR3, taken from reference TRBV28 and TRBJ2-1): DVKVTQSSRYLVKRTGEKVFLECVQDMDHENMFWYRQDPGLGLRLIYFSYDVKMKEKGDIPEGYSVSREKKERFSLILESASTNQTSMYLCASTDRVIEQFFGPGTRLTVL.

The chain employs TRBV7-2 and TRBJ2-7; unclear D gene. This CDR3 contains 14 residues. With 5 bases removed from V and 5 bases from J, the gap between germline ends came to 16 bases. Germline V lookup: CDR1 SGHTA, CDR2 FQGNSA. The CDR3 sequence: CASSLYMAPHEQYF. The CDR3 DNA is TGTGCCAGCAGCCTATACATGGCCCCACACGAGCAGTACTTC.

The rearrangement joins TRBV28 to TRBJ1-2; D uncertain. V was clipped by 5 bases and J by 4 bases, with 8 bases between them. CDR3 size: 12 residues. Germline V lookup: CDR1 MDHEN, CDR2 SYDVKM. The CDR3 loop is CASSPTVYGYTF. CDR3 nucleotides: TGTGCCAGCAGTCCGACGGTCTATGGCTACACCTTC.

The rearrangement uses TRBV19 and TRBJ1-1, with 7 bases aligning to TRBD1. The CDR3 covers 18 residues. CDR1 LNHDA and CDR2 SQIVND come from the germline V gene (reference sequence). The V and J ends lost 2 bases and 0 bases, in that order; junction bases with no gene match: 12. DNA for the CDR3: TGTGCCAGTAGTATAAGGGGCCACAGGGGCCGATTGAACACTGAAGCTTTCTTT. Translating gives CASSIRGHRGRLNTEAFF. The variable domain in full, with the rest retrieved from reference TRBV19 and TRBJ1-1, is DGGITQSPKYLFRKEGQNVTLSCEQNLNHDAMYWYRQDPGQGLRLIYYSQIVNDFQKGDIAEGYSVSREKKESFPLTVTSAQKNPTAFYLCASSIRGHRGRLNTEAFFGQGTRLTVV.

The CDR3: CASSLGGTITYEQYF. The CDR3 coding sequence is TGTGCCAGCAGCTTGGGAGGGACAATTACCTACGAGCAGTACTTC. The chain joins TRBV9 to TRBJ2-7, with D perhaps matching TRBD2 (7 bases). Germline V gives CDR1 SGDLS, CDR2 YYNGEE. Trimming stripped 4 bases from V and 2 bases from J, with 16 bases between. This CDR3 has 15 amino acids.

J is TRBJ2-1 and V is TRBV20-1; TRBD2 is a possible D gene (5 bases). CDR1 and CDR2 (germline): DFQATT, SNEGSKA (reference sequence). Trimming took off 3 bases at V and 0 bases at J, with 12 bases between the two ends. The CDR3 consists of 15 residues. The CDR3 DNA sequence: TGCAGTGCTAGTCTTACAGAGGGCTCCTACAATGAGCAGTTCTTC. Its protein is CSASLTEGSYNEQFF.

The chain carries TRBV5-1 and TRBJ2-2; 8 nucleotides align to TRBD1. The CDR3 extends over 14 amino acids. Germline V gene data show CDR1 as SGHRS and CDR2 as YFSETQ. J lost 4 bases, V lost 7 bases, and 6 bases had no gene match. The CDR3 DNA reads as TGCGCCAGCGAGACAGGGGATGGCACCGGGGAGCTGTTTTTT. Translated: CASETGDGTGELFF.

The rearrangement joins TRBV5-1 to TRBJ2-6; unclear D gene. V gave up 4 bases and J gave up 0 bases, with 11 bases separating them. The CDR3 contains 16 residues. Germline CDR1 SGHRS, CDR2 YFSETQ. DNA for the CDR3: TGCGCCAGCAGCCAGGACCCGAGCTCTGGGGCCAACGTCCTGACTTTC. Its protein is CASSQDPSSGANVLTF.

The chain links TRBV4-3 to TRBJ1-6, with a possible D match to TRBD1 (6 bases). The V gene's germline CDR1 is LGHNA and CDR2 YSLEER. V shed 2 bases and J shed 7 bases, with 12 bases lying between them. This CDR3 has 15 residues. DNA of the CDR3: TGCGCCAGCAGCCAACAGGGGACTTGGAATTCACCCCTCCACTTT. Translation: CASSQQGTWNSPLHF.

This clone came up once. This chain uses TRBV9 with TRBJ1-3, with a tentative D call TRBD1 (5 bases). CDR3 length: 14 residues. CDR1 is SGDLS, CDR2 YYNGEE, per germline. Trimming pared 0 bases from V and 9 bases from J, leaving 13 bases between. The DNA for the CDR3 is TGTGCCAGCAGCGTAGAGGGGCAGAGTAGCACCATATATTTT. This sequence encodes CASSVEGQSSTIYF.

The chain recombines TRBV18 with TRBJ2-7; a weak D match, TRBD1 (6 bases). The V end lost 6 bases, the J end lost 6 bases, and 21 bases lay between the germline ends. The CDR3 has 15 amino acids. CDR1 and CDR2 from the germline V gene are KGHSH and LQKENI. This chain's CDR3 is CASSPTYRDHSEQYF. CDR3 DNA: TGTGCCAGCTCCCCAACTTACAGGGACCATAGCGAGCAGTACTTC. Combining the CDR3 with reference TRBV18 and TRBJ2-7 gives the whole variable domain NAGVMQNPRHLVRRRGQEARLRCSPMKGHSHVYWYRQLPEEGLKFMVYLQKENIIDESGMPKERFSAEFPKEGPSILRIQQVVRGDSAAYFCASSPTYRDHSEQYFGPGTRLTVT.

The CDR3 spells CASQGSHTEAFF. CDR3 in DNA: TGTGCCAGTCAGGGTAGCCACACTGAAGCTTTCTTT. This chain uses TRBV2 with TRBJ1-1; the D gene is possibly TRBD1 (5 bases). In germline, CDR1 is SNHLY, CDR2 FYNNEI. The CDR3 is made up of 12 amino acids. V lost 9 bases and J lost 3, with 11 bases in between.

This clone was seen a single time. The rearrangement links TRBV9 to TRBJ2-3; 8 bases map to TRBD2. CDR3 size: 16 residues. Germline V gene data show CDR1 as SGDLS and CDR2 as YYNGEE. The V and J ends lost 2 bases and 0 bases, in that order; junction bases with no gene match: 5. The CDR3 DNA sequence: TGTGCCAGCAGCGTCGGCGGGAGGATAAGCACAGATACGCAGTATTTT. It yields the protein CASSVGGRISTDTQYF.

The genes are TRBV6-1 and TRBJ1-5; weak D call: TRBD1 (6 bases). Trimming pared 2 bases from V and 5 bases from J, leaving 13 bases between. The CDR3 runs to 15 residues. The V gene's germline CDR1 is MNHNS and CDR2 SASEGT. CDR3 nucleotide sequence: TGTGCCAGCAGTGAACGAACAGGGTGGGATCAGCCCCAGCATTTT. This translates into CASSERTGWDQPQHF.

V gene TRBV18 combines with J gene TRBJ1-6; perhaps TRBD1 as D (5 bases). The CDR3 is 16 residues long. CDR1 is KGHSH, CDR2 LQKENI, per germline. The V gene lost 3 bases and the J gene lost 6 bases, with 15 bases spanning the gap. CDR3 loop: CASSPSSDSFNSPLHF. The CDR3 DNA sequence: TGTGCCAGCTCACCCAGCAGTGACAGCTTTAATTCACCCCTCCACTTT.